This T cell receptor beta chain stems from a study of blood T cell repertoires in COVID-19. Overall study context: The study drew acute and convalescent COVID-19 samples from the United States, Italy and Spain.

Recruits, aged 18 to 89 years, lived in 20 to 30 US areas. Cohort allocation depended upon clinical history that participants reported. V was pared by 4 bases and J by 1 base, with 12 bases of the junction left unmatched. Germline V gene sequence: CDR1 LGHDT, CDR2 YNNKEL (reference sequence). This CDR3 is built from 20 residues. Per the authors' pipeline: Using reference gene primer amplification, nucleated cell counts were estimated. Assay: immunoSEQ multiplex PCR; the TCRdb copy retains only in-frame clones and omits some. V and J calls plus clone size are reproduced from that table; the DNA served to infer D and trimming. The data contain a few hundred thousand clones, just over 85% of them singletons.

The sequencing input was PBMCs or T cells enriched from blood (not recorded which). The clonotype originates from a man under 40 who had recovered from COVID-19. The chain carries TRBV3-1 (or the pseudogene TRBV3-2) and TRBJ2-3; 15 nucleotides line up with TRBD2. The CDR3 reads CASSPWTSGRGESGTDTQYF. CDR3 coding DNA: TGTGCCAGCAGCCCCTGGACTAGCGGGAGGGGGGAATCCGGCACAGATACGCAGTATTTT.